This T cell receptor (beta chain) was retrieved from a study of cytomegalovirus exposure and HLA in healthy donors. Study results and caveats: Sequencing likely caused a cluster of highly shared sequence variants. A later analysis linked a missense DCLRE1C variant to TCR beta V- and J-gene trimming.

For this clone: Its target is not known.

The PCR ran on 60 Vbeta and 13 Jbeta primers. Profiling relied on immunoSEQ multiplex PCR, and the TCRdb table lists in-frame clones only, not all of them. The sample consists of approximately 110,000 clones, roughly 81% of them appearing once. The germline gives CDR1 MGHRA, CDR2 YSYEKL. The germline V and J ends were trimmed by 0 bases and 2 bases, with 11 bases remaining between them. The CDR3 is made up of 15 amino acids. This rearrangement joins TRBV4-1 to TRBJ2-7, with D maybe TRBD1 (5 bases). Sequencing was performed on PBMCs. This TCR came from a woman aged 25 to 39 in good health and CMV-seronegative. The CDR3 reads CASSQEGRGPYEQYF. In DNA form, the CDR3 reads TGCGCCAGCAGCCAAGAAGGTAGGGGTCCCTACGAGCAGTACTTC.